This TCR beta chain was retrieved from a study of blood T cell repertoires in COVID-19. Looking at the study overall: Whether acute or convalescent, the COVID-19 samples came from the United States, Italy and Spain.

All enrollees were roughly 18 to 100 years old and from roughly 26 US areas. The data were produced by immunoSEQ multiplex PCR, yet TCRdb's version contains in-frame clones alone and is incomplete. Of 250,000 or so clones listed, 85% to 90% are singletons. From germline, CDR1 is LGHDT and CDR2 YNNKEL (reference sequence). The CDR3 is 14 residues long. Trimming took off 4 bases at V and 2 bases at J, with 9 bases between the two ends. The chain links TRBV3-1 (or the pseudogene TRBV3-2) to TRBJ2-1; D may be TRBD2 (6 bases). The origin of this receptor is a woman younger than 45 with acute COVID-19. The sample was PBMCs or T cells enriched from blood (not recorded which). Here the CDR3 reads CASSPGETYNEQFF. CDR3 sequence (DNA): TGTGCCAGCAGCCCGGGGGAGACCTACAATGAGCAGTTCTTC.